In this sample, the clone carrying this TCR beta chain turned up many times. The data originate from a study of T-cell reconstitution after alpha-beta-depleted transplantation in children. The TCRbeta library incorporated unique molecular identifiers. TCRdb passed the PCR reads through MiXCR, listing each CDR3 protein once. The data show almost 400,000 distinct CDR3 sequences, roughly 20% seen once. The CDR3 runs to 13 residues. Per germline, CDR1 DFQATT and CDR2 SNEGSKA (reference sequence). Trimming at V came to 2 bases and at J to 4 bases, leaving 1 base not matched to a gene. The source was PBMCs from the stem cell graft donor, collected from the stem cell graft. The chain uses TRBV20-1 and TRBJ1-4, with TRBD1 matching over 7 bases. The receptor's source is a human donor who donated a stem cell graft to a child with acute myeloid leukemia. This chain's CDR3 is CSARRDSNEKLFF. For the CDR3, the DNA is TGCAGTGCTAGAAGGGACAGTAATGAAAAACTGTTTTTT.